The 30 T cell receptor beta chains reported below all come from one sample, sequenced in a study of metastatic and nonmetastatic thyroid tumors (TCRdb year 2020). Library creation used PCR. TCRdb names Illumina HiSeq 4000 as the instrument used. The public reads were reanalyzed by TCRdb: fastp trimming at Q25, MiXCR alignment, in-frame beta chains only. Present in this sample are around 38,000 clones, more than 25% of which were seen just once. Around 9.6% of the sample lies in the top ten. No treatment had been received by any patient before thyroid surgery. Input material: blood. These TCRs come from a male donor with papillary thyroid cancer or a benign thyroid nodule (not recorded which). Some clones in this sample may be carry-over from other donors' samples.

This clone occurred many times. The chain is built from TRBV3-1 and TRBJ2-2, with D perhaps TRBD2 (5 bases). The V end was cut by 8 bases, the J end by 6 bases, with 7 bases between. The CDR3 runs to 11 residues. Germline V lookup: CDR1 LGHDT, CDR2 YNNKEL (reference sequence). CDR3 amino acids: CASLLAGELFF. The CDR3 DNA follows: TGTGCCAGCCTACTAGCCGGGGAGCTGTTTTTT.

CDR3 nucleotides: TGTGCCAGTAAGACAATTCCGACAGGTTACTATGGCTACACCTTC. This gives the protein CASKTIPTGYYGYTF. The J gene is TRBJ1-2, the V gene TRBV19; a weak D match, TRBD1 (6 bases). Germline V lookup: CDR1 LNHDA, CDR2 SQIVND (reference sequence). The germline V and J ends were trimmed by 7 bases and 3 bases, with 18 bases remaining between them. The CDR3 contains 15 residues. Full variable domain (rest looked up from reference TRBV19 and TRBJ1-2): DGGITQSPKYLFRKEGQNVTLSCEQNLNHDAMYWYRQDPGQGLRLIYYSQIVNDFQKGDIAEGYSVSREKKESFPLTVTSAQKNPTAFYLCASKTIPTGYYGYTFGSGTRLTVV.

The chain has TRBV10-1 and TRBJ1-5, with 10 bases that match TRBD1. Unmatched junction bases numbered 15, after V lost 8 bases and J lost 5 bases. CDR3 size: 17 residues. From germline, CDR1 is WNHNN and CDR2 SYGVQD (reference sequence). The chain's CDR3 is CASDNGQGGQQDQPQHF. Written as DNA, the CDR3 is TGCGCCAGCGATAACGGACAGGGGGGCCAGCAAGATCAGCCCCAGCATTTT.

This clone was seen ten or more times. In the same sample, other DNA sequences code for this CDR3. The chain carries TRBV10-2 and TRBJ1-5, with D perhaps matching TRBD1 (5 bases). The CDR3 length is 15 residues. Germline assignment: CDR1 WSHSY and CDR2 SAAADI. Deletions cut 8 bases from V and 2 bases from J, with 16 bases between. The DNA of the CDR3 is TGCGCCAGCTTCGATTGGGACCTAGGCAATCAGCCCCAGCATTTT. Encoded protein: CASFDWDLGNQPQHF.

As for this clone: Since the CDR3 does not end with the conserved phenylalanine or tryptophan, this likely comes from a read error. The limits of the CDR3 on the DNA are not certain, so only TCRdb's listed CDR3 is given. The chain joins TRBV18 to TRBJ2-7. The CDR3 adds up to 12 amino acids, both ends counted. Germline V gene lookup returns CDR1 KGHSH and CDR2 LQKENI. This CDR3 reads CASSPRHYEHYL.

The rearrangement links TRBV24-1 to TRBJ1-2; 8 bases are shared with TRBD1. CDR3 length equals 13 residues. Germline V CDR1 and CDR2: KGHDR, SFDVKD. With V trimmed by 10 bases and J by 6 bases, 9 bases remained unmatched. CDR3 in DNA: TGTGCCACGGCGGACAGGGCGGCGGATGGCTACACCTTC. It encodes CATADRAADGYTF.

This clone appeared a few times. This sequence joins TRBV6-1 and TRBJ1-1; TRBD1 agrees at 10 bases. This CDR3 spans 14 amino acids. With V trimmed by 6 bases and J by 7 bases, 8 bases remained unmatched. Germline V lookup: CDR1 MNHNS, CDR2 SASEGT. The CDR3 loop is CASSLTGGAGEAFF. The CDR3 DNA follows: TGTGCCAGCAGCCTGACAGGGGGCGCCGGTGAAGCTTTCTTT.

In regard to this clone: Its ends do not fully match the called genes, so a read error is possible. The CDR3 loop is CASSLINEVFF. The CDR3 coding sequence is TGTGCCAGCAGTCTTATAAATGAAGTTTTCTTT. The rearrangement joins TRBV6-1 to TRBJ1-1; D is uncertain. The CDR3 has 11 amino acids. Germline CDR1 MNHNS, CDR2 SASEGT.

The CDR3 nucleotides are TGTGCCACCAGTGATTGGGGAGGAGCCACCGGGGAGCTGTTTTTT. Its translation is CATSDWGGATGELFF. This chain uses TRBV24-1 with TRBJ2-2; D perhaps matches TRBD2 (6 bases). The ends were cut back, 2 bases at V and 4 bases at J, with 10 bases in the middle. The CDR3 is 15 residues long. Germline values: CDR1 KGHDR, CDR2 SFDVKD.

By sample fraction, this clone is medium-sized (0.01 to 0.1%). The chain couples TRBV6-1 to TRBJ2-7; 7 bases fit TRBD2. Germline trimming cut 4 bases from V and 0 bases from J; bases unmatched to any gene: 6. The germline CDR1 and CDR2 sequences are MNHNS and SASEGT. The CDR3 is 15 residues long. CDR3 sequence: CASSGLAVFSYEQYF. CDR3 coding DNA: TGTGCCAGCAGTGGTCTAGCGGTCTTCTCCTACGAGCAGTACTTC.

This clone was observed a handful of times. Germline is not matched at one junction end, which may reflect a read error. This chain joins TRBV3-1 and TRBJ2-5, with 14 bases lining up with TRBD2. The CDR3 is 15 residues long. The germline gives CDR1 LGHDT, CDR2 YNNKEL (reference sequence). In DNA, the CDR3 is TGTTCCAGCATCCCGGGACTAGCGGGGGTGGAGACCCAGTACTTC. Translating it yields CSSIPGLAGVETQYF.

Many counts were recorded for this clone. The chain couples TRBV5-6 to TRBJ2-1, with 10 bases identical to TRBD1. The CDR3 is made up of 15 amino acids. Losses at the gene ends were 2 bases for V and 3 bases for J; bases not matched to a gene: 2. Germline V CDR1 and CDR2: SGHDT, YYEEEE. CDR3 region: CASSFRTGGYNEQFF. Written as DNA, the CDR3 is TGTGCCAGCAGCTTTCGGACAGGGGGCTACAATGAGCAGTTCTTC. Supplemented by reference TRBV5-6 and TRBJ2-1, the full variable domain reads DAGVTQSPTHLIKTRGQQVTLRCSPKSGHDTVSWYQQALGQGPQFIFQYYEEEERQRGNFPDRFSGHQFPNYSSELNVNALLLGDSALYLCASSFRTGGYNEQFFGPGTRLTVL.

Concerning this clone itself: The junction shows a germline mismatch at one end, possibly a read error. This CDR3 is also generated by other DNA sequences in the sample. The chain is built from TRBV6-1 and TRBJ2-6, with D perhaps TRBD2 (6 bases). From germline, CDR1 is MNHNS and CDR2 SASEGT. The CDR3 loop spans 14 amino acids. This CDR3 is CASGWGVGANVLTF. Here the CDR3 DNA reads TGCGCCAGCGGGTGGGGTGTCGGGGCCAACGTCCTGACTTTC.

The chain recombines TRBV27 with TRBJ2-1; D might be TRBD2 (5 bases). The V end was cut by 1 base, the J end by 1 base, with 5 bases between. This CDR3 has 14 residues. From germline, CDR1 is MNHEY and CDR2 SMNVEV (reference sequence). CDR3 sequence: CASSLWESYNEQFF. CDR3 sequence (DNA): TGTGCCAGCAGTTTATGGGAGTCCTACAATGAGCAGTTCTTC.

The genes are TRBV30 and TRBJ1-5; the D is unclear. Germline loops: CDR1 GTSNPN, CDR2 SVGIG (reference sequence). This CDR3 has 14 amino acids. V dropped 0 bases and J dropped 3 bases, with 9 bases sitting between them. Written as DNA, the CDR3 is TGTGCCTGGAGTGTCGCCGGATACAATCAGCCCCAGCATTTT. It yields the protein CAWSVAGYNQPQHF. The full variable domain, its missing parts supplied by reference TRBV30 and TRBJ1-5, is SQTIHQWPATLVQPVGSPLSLECTVEGTSNPNLYWYRQAAGRGLQLLFYSVGIGQISSEVPQNLSASRPQDRQFILSSKKLLLSDSGFYLCAWSVAGYNQPQHFGDGTRLSIL.

This clone showed up many times. Here the CDR3 DNA reads TGTGCCAGCAGTTACGGCCTGAAGGAGCAGTTCTTC. Translated: CASSYGLKEQFF. The V gene is TRBV6-5, the J gene TRBJ2-1; no clear D gene. Germline V gene data show CDR1 as MNHEY and CDR2 as SVGAGI. The CDR3 contains 12 residues. The V end lost 2 bases, the J end lost 10 bases, and 9 bases lay between the germline ends.

This clone was observed many times. The chain is built from TRBV6-1 and TRBJ1-3, with D uncertain. Trimming stripped 7 bases from V and 0 bases from J, with 19 bases between. The CDR3 sequence is 17 residues long. The germline gives CDR1 MNHNS, CDR2 SASEGT. CDR3 DNA sequence: TGTGCCAGCAATCCAAACCCGAGGCGCCTCTCTGGAAACACCATATATTTT. Translated, it gives CASNPNPRRLSGNTIYF.

There are many counts of this clone. This chain joins TRBV11-3 and TRBJ2-1; the D is unclear. CDR3 length: 13 amino acids. The V end lost 5 bases, the J end lost 8 bases, and 13 bases lay between the germline ends. CDR1 SGHNT and CDR2 YENEEA come from the germline V gene. The CDR3 nucleotides are TGTGCCAGCAGCCCCCCCCGCCGTTATGAGCAGTTCTTC. This encodes CASSPPRRYEQFF.

The chain recombines TRBV6-2 or TRBV6-3 with TRBJ2-1, with D possibly being TRBD1 (5 bases). Germline lookup yields CDR1 MNHEY and CDR2 SVGEGT. The CDR3 contains 16 residues. V lost 6 bases to trimming and J lost 4 bases, with 19 bases between them. CDR3 sequence (DNA): TGTGCCAGCAGCCGGTCGGGCAGGGTCCTATACAATGAGCAGTTCTTC. This sequence encodes CASSRSGRVLYNEQFF.

This clone has more than one count but fewer than ten. This chain connects TRBV20-1 to TRBJ1-2, with TRBD1 matching over 7 bases. CDR1 and CDR2 (germline): DFQATT, SNEGSKA (reference sequence). After removal of 8 bases from V and 6 bases from J, the junction contained 12 bases not matched to a gene. This CDR3 is 13 amino acids long. CDR3 sequence (DNA): TGCAGTTCCAACAGGGGTCGAATGGATGGCTACACCTTC. Its translation: CSSNRGRMDGYTF.

The chain links TRBV20-1 to TRBJ2-1, with D possibly matching TRBD2 (5 bases). Germline CDR1 reads DFQATT; CDR2 reads SNEGSKA (reference sequence). The CDR3 length is 14 residues. V was cut by 6 bases and J by 3 bases, with 15 bases left in between. The CDR3 loop is CSAMTGVDYNEQFF. In DNA, the CDR3 is TGCAGTGCCATGACCGGGGTCGACTACAATGAGCAGTTCTTC.

This sequence joins TRBV11-2 and TRBJ1-1, with 7 bases fitting TRBD1. Germline CDR1 SGHAT, CDR2 FQNNGV. Trimming removed 5 bases from V and 8 bases from J; junction bases left unmatched: 14. This CDR3 is 15 amino acids long. The CDR3 bases are TGTGCCAGCAGCCGGCCTCAGATACCGGGACAGGAAGCTTTCTTT. Encoded protein: CASSRPQIPGQEAFF. The full variable domain, its missing parts supplied by reference TRBV11-2 and TRBJ1-1, is EAGVAQSPRYKIIEKRQSVAFWCNPISGHATLYWYQQILGQGPKLLIQFQNNGVVDDSQLPKDRFSAERLKGVDSTLKIQPAKLEDSAVYLCASSRPQIPGQEAFFGQGTRLTVV.

The chain joins TRBV29-1 to TRBJ2-5; TRBD2 matches 9 bases. The V segment lost 4 bases and the J segment 7 bases; nucleotides outside the gene matches: 13. Looked up from germline, CDR1 is SQVTM and CDR2 is ANQGSEA. The CDR3 runs 15 residues. Here the CDR3 DNA reads TGCAGCGTTGTACTTAAGCGGGGGGTACCGCGGACCCAGTACTTC. Residues: CSVVLKRGVPRTQYF.

Of note for this clone: Other DNA sequences within the sample encode an identical CDR3. This chain connects TRBV6-2 or TRBV6-3 to TRBJ2-1; 15 nucleotides line up with TRBD2. CDR1 is MNHEY and CDR2 is SVGEGT in the germline V gene. Trimming at V came to 5 bases and at J to 1 base, leaving 9 bases not matched to a gene. The CDR3 contains 19 residues. The chain's CDR3 is CASSPRTGLAGGSYNEQFF. In nucleotides, the CDR3 is TGTGCCAGCAGTCCCCGCACGGGACTAGCGGGAGGATCCTACAATGAGCAGTTCTTC.

J is TRBJ1-5 and V is TRBV2; D not certain. Looked up from germline, CDR1 is SNHLY and CDR2 is FYNNEI. V lost 6 bases and J lost 0, with 12 bases in between. The CDR3 contains 15 residues. CDR3: CASSLKRYSNQPQHF. Here the CDR3 DNA reads TGTGCCAGCAGCTTGAAAAGGTATAGCAATCAGCCCCAGCATTTT.

This clone has a count of ten or more. Possible read error: a much larger clone is one base away. The sample carries other DNA sequences with the same CDR3. The V and J genes are TRBV6-1 and TRBJ2-2; D is uncertain. Germline V gene data show CDR1 as MNHNS and CDR2 as SASEGT. This CDR3 has 13 amino acids. V lost 7 bases and J 1 base, leaving 7 bases between the germline ends. The CDR3 is CASMSGNTGELFF. CDR3 coding DNA: TGTGCCAGCATGTCGGGGAACACCGGGGAGCTGTTTTTT.

This clone was detected ten times or more. The V call is TRBV18, the J call TRBJ2-3; D gene uncertain. Germline V gives CDR1 KGHSH, CDR2 LQKENI. This CDR3 spans 12 amino acids. The V end lost 4 bases, the J end lost 6 bases, and 8 bases lay between the germline ends. This CDR3 is CASSLSSDTQYF. Here the CDR3 DNA reads TGTGCCAGCTCACTCAGTTCCGATACGCAGTATTTT.

In its sample, this clone was seen many times. The chain employs TRBV27 and TRBJ1-5; D might be TRBD1 (5 bases). Per germline, CDR1 MNHEY and CDR2 SMNVEV (reference sequence). With 5 bases removed from V and 9 bases from J, the gap between germline ends came to 20 bases. This CDR3 spans 15 amino acids. The CDR3 DNA reads as TGTGCCAGCAGTGAATCCGGGACCTATGTTTTGCCCCAGCATTTT. Translation gives CASSESGTYVLPQHF.

This clone was counted many times. The chain joins TRBV30 to TRBJ2-5; D call uncertain. CDR1 GTSNPN and CDR2 SVGIG come from the germline V gene (reference sequence). The germline V and J ends were trimmed by 0 bases and 5 bases, with 7 bases remaining between them. The CDR3 loop spans 12 amino acids. CDR3 in amino acids: CAWSVGFETQYF. CDR3 in DNA: TGTGCCTGGAGTGTAGGATTTGAGACCCAGTACTTC. Supplemented by reference TRBV30 and TRBJ2-5, the full variable domain reads SQTIHQWPATLVQPVGSPLSLECTVEGTSNPNLYWYRQAAGRGLQLLFYSVGIGQISSEVPQNLSASRPQDRQFILSSKKLLLSDSGFYLCAWSVGFETQYFGPGTRLLVL.

This clone has ten or more counts. This chain links TRBV7-8 with TRBJ2-7; D not certain. The V and J ends lost 2 bases and 2 bases respectively, with 7 bases between them. The CDR3 has 13 amino acids. Germline V gives CDR1 SGHVS, CDR2 FQNEAQ. CDR3 in DNA: TGTGCCAGCAGCTTACAGCAGCCCTACGAGCAGTACTTC. It codes for CASSLQQPYEQYF. Together with reference TRBV7-8 and TRBJ2-7, the CDR3 gives the full variable domain: GAGVSQSPRYKVAKRGQDVALRCDPISGHVSLFWYQQALGQGPEFLTYFQNEAQLDKSGLPSDRFFAERPEGSVSTLKIQRTQQEDSAVYLCASSLQQPYEQYFGPGTRLTVT.